The sequence of this TCR beta chain was determined in a study of CD8 T cells in ankylosing spondylitis. Making the TCR beta libraries involved quantitative 5'-RACE with molecular barcodes. MiXCR, run by TCRdb on the 5' RACE reads, gives a single entry per CDR3 protein. The sample contains hundreds of thousands of distinct CDR3 sequences, 20% of which appear only once. The study's findings and limits: Those disease-linked clones were CD8+; they were also relatively rare in peripheral blood. Ankylosing spondylitis blood seemed to carry a telltale TCR beta motif made of several highly homologous variants. As reported, disease-linked clones showed significant enrichment in matched ankylosing spondylitis synovial fluid.

Comment on this clonotype: The antigen is unknown.

The clonotype comes from a male donor with ankylosing spondylitis or in good health (not recorded which). Input material: blood, either unsorted or a sorted T cell fraction (not recorded which).

Here the CDR3 DNA reads TGCAGTGCTAGAGAGTTTGGCTACACCTTC. It yields the protein CSAREFGYTF. The chain combines TRBV20-1 with TRBJ1-2, with D unresolved. CDR3 length: 10 amino acids. Trimming cost V 0 bases and J 7 bases, with 3 bases left between them. CDR1 is DFQATT, CDR2 SNEGSKA, per germline (reference sequence).